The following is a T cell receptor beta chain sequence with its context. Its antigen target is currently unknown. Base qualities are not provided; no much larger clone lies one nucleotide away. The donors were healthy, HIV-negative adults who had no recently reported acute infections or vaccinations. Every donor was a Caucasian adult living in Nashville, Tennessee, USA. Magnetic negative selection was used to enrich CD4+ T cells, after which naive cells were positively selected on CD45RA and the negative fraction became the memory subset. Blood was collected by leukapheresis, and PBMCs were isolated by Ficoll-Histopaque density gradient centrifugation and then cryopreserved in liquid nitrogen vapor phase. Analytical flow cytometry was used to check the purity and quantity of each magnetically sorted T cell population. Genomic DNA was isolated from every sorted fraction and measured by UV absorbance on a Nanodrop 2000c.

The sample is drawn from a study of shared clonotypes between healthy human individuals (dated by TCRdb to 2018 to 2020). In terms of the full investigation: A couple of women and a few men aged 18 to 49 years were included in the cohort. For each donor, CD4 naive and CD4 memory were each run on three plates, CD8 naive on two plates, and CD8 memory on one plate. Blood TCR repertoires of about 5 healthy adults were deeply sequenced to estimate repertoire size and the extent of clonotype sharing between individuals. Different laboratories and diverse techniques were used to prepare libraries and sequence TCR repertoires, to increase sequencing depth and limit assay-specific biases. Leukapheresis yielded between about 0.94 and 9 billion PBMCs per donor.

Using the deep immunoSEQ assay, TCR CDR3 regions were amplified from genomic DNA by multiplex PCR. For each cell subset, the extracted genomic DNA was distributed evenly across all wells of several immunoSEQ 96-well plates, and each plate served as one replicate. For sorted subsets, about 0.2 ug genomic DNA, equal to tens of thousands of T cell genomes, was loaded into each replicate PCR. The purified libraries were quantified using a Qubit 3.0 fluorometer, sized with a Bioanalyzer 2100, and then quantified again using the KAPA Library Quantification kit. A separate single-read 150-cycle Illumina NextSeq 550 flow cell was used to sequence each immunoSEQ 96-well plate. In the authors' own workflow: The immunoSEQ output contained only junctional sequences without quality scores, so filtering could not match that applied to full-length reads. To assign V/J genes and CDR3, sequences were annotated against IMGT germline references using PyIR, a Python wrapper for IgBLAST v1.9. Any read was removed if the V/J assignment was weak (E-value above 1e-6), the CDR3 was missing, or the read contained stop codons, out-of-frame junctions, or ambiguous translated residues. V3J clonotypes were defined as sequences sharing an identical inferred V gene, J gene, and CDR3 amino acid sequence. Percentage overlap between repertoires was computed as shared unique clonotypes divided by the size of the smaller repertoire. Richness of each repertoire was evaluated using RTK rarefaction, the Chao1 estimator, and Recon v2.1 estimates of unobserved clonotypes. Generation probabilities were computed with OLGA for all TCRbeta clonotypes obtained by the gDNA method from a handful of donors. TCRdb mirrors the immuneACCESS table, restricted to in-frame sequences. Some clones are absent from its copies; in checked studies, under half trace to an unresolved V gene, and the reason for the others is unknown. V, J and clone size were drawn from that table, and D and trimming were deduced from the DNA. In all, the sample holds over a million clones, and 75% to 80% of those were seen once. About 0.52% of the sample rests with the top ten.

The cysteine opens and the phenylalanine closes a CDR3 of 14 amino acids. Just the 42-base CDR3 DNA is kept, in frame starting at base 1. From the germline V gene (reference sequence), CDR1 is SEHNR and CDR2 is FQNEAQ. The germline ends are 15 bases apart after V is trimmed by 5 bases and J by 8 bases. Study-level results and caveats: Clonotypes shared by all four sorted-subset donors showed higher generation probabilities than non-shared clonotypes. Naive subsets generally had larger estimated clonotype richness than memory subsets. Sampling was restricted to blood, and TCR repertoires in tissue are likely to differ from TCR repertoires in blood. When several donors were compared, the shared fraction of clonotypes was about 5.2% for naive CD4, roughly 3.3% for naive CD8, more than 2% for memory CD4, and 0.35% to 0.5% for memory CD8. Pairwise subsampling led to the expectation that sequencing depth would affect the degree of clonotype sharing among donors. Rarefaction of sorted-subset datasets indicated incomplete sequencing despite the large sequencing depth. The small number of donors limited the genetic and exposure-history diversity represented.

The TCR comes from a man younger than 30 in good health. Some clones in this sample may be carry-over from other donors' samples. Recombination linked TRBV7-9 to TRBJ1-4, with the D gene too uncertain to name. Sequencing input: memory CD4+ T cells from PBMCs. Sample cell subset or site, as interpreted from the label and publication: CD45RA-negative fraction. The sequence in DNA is TGTGCCAGCAGCATTATGGGTTCGGGGGAAAAACTGTTTTTT. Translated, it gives CASSIMGSGEKLFF. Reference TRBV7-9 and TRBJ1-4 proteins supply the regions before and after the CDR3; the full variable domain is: DTGVSQNPRHKITKRGQNVTFRCDPISEHNRLYWYRQTLGQGPEFLTYFQNEAQLEKSRLLSDRFSAERPKGSFSTLEIQRTEQGDSAMYLCASSIMGSGEKLFFGSGTQLSVL.